The 28 T cell receptor beta chains below were found in one sample sequenced in a study of T cells after yellow fever vaccination (dated by TCRdb to about 2019). The library was generated by 5' RACE. Sequencing took place on an Illumina HiSeq 2500. TCRdb took the public reads, trimmed them with fastp at Q25, ran MiXCR for clone calling and kept in-frame beta chains. Here each entry gathers all rows of one CDR3 protein and keeps the most common genes and DNA. The sample contains a few hundred thousand distinct CDR3 sequences, about 9.5% of them found a single time. Under 20% of the sample goes to the ten largest clones. The treatment or condition label, read with the paper, signifies: live attenuated yellow fever vaccine strain. The sample was PBMCs, taken on the day of the first yellow fever vaccination. The origin of the receptors is a young man who received the YFV17D yellow fever vaccine.

The chain couples TRBV5-4 to TRBJ2-3; maybe TRBD2 (6 bases). CDR3 length equals 16 residues. Germline V gene data show CDR1 as SGHNT and CDR2 as YYREEE (reference sequence). V lost 3 bases, J lost 2 bases, and 16 bases lay in between. The CDR3 nucleotides are TGTGCCAGCAGCTCTCCGGGTAGCGGTATCACAGATACGCAGTATTTT. This encodes CASSSPGSGITDTQYF.

This clonotype has a count of ten or more. The CDR3 here is CASSVRGANTGELFF. The CDR3 DNA reads TGTGCCAGCAGTGTCCGGGGGGCTAACACCGGGGAGCTGTTTTTT. The J gene is TRBJ2-2, the V gene TRBV12-3 or TRBV12-4, with a tentative D call TRBD2 (7 bases). CDR3 length equals 15 residues. With 5 bases removed from V and 2 bases from J, the gap between germline ends came to 12 bases.

In DNA, the CDR3 is TGTGCCAGCGGACAGACGCGCACAGATACGCAGTATTTT. It specifies CASGQTRTDTQYF. The chain combines TRBV6-2 or TRBV6-3 with TRBJ2-3, with D possibly TRBD1 on 6 matching bases. The CDR3 runs 13 residues. Germline V gene data show CDR1 as MNHEY and CDR2 as SVGEGT. The ends were cut back, 8 bases at V and 1 base at J, with 10 bases in the middle.

The rearrangement joins TRBV7-8 to TRBJ1-6; D may be TRBD1 (5 bases). Germline V lookup: CDR1 SGHVS, CDR2 FQNEAQ. Trimming left V 5 bases short and J 15 bases short, with 11 bases between. This CDR3 region has 11 residues. CDR3 DNA: TGTGCCAGCAGCCCGGGACTTGTCCTCCACTTT. Its translation: CASSPGLVLHF.

The rearrangement uses TRBV4-1 and TRBJ2-6, with 8 nucleotides matching TRBD2. V lost 5 bases and J lost 0; bases outside the gene matches: 3. Germline-derived CDR1 and CDR2 are MGHRA and YSYEKL. The CDR3 sequence is 16 residues long. The CDR3 bases are TGCGCCAGCAGCGAAACTAGCGGCTCTGGGGCCAACGTCCTGACTTTC. Its translation is CASSETSGSGANVLTF.

V and J are TRBV5-1 and TRBJ2-7; 12 nucleotides agree with TRBD1. The CDR3 has 15 amino acids. Germline CDR1 reads SGHRS; CDR2 reads YFSETQ. V shed 7 bases and J 0 bases; nucleotides not matched to a gene: 5. CDR3 DNA: TGCGCCAGCGGGCCGGGACAGGGGGCCTCCTACGAGCAGTACTTC. Translation gives CASGPGQGASYEQYF.

This clonotype has at least ten counts. The J gene is TRBJ2-2, the V gene TRBV20-1; D perhaps matches TRBD2 (6 bases). The CDR3 loop spans 15 amino acids. V was pared by 0 bases and J by 4 bases, with 12 bases between. Germline V gene sequence: CDR1 DFQATT, CDR2 SNEGSKA (reference sequence). CDR3 sequence reads: CSAREARGATGELFF. CDR3 in DNA: TGCAGTGCTAGAGAAGCTCGCGGGGCCACCGGGGAGCTGTTTTTT.

This clonotype turned up a few times. V is TRBV20-1 and J is TRBJ2-3; 9 bases line up with TRBD2. J lost 2 bases, V lost 4 bases, and 10 bases had no gene match. The CDR3 extends over 16 amino acids. Germline lookup yields CDR1 DFQATT and CDR2 SNEGSKA (reference sequence). The CDR3 loop is CSAKRGVGLDTDTQYF. The CDR3 bases are TGCAGTGCTAAGCGGGGGGTCGGTCTTGACACAGATACGCAGTATTTT.

This chain links TRBV23-1 with TRBJ2-5; TRBD1 matches at 7 bases. TRBV23-1 is an ORF for which the function is uncertain. The V and J ends lost 11 bases and 5 bases, in that order; junction bases with no gene match: 2. The CDR3 length is 10 residues. The CDR3 protein is CARQGETQYF. CDR3 coding DNA: TGCGCCCGACAGGGCGAGACCCAGTACTTC.

The table lists this clonotype with a few counts. The gene calls are TRBV4-2 and TRBJ2-6, with TRBD1 as a possible D gene (5 bases). The CDR3 is made up of 15 amino acids. Germline CDR1 reads LGHNA; CDR2 reads YNFKEQ. Between the trimmed V and J ends, which lost 1 base and 2 bases, there was a span of 6 bases. This chain's CDR3 is CASSQVGAGANVLTF. The DNA of the CDR3 is TGTGCCAGCAGCCAAGTAGGGGCTGGGGCCAACGTCCTGACTTTC.

This sequence joins TRBV7-2 and TRBJ2-7, with 7 positions matching TRBD1. The V and J ends lost 5 bases and 2 bases, in that order; junction bases with no gene match: 6. Germline CDR1 reads SGHTA; CDR2 reads FQGNSA. The CDR3 has 14 amino acids. The chain's CDR3 is CASSLPGQTYEQYV. The CDR3 coding sequence is TGTGCCAGCAGCCTCCCGGGACAGACCTACGAGCAGTACGTC.

This clonotype was seen more than once but under ten times. This rearrangement joins TRBV14 to TRBJ2-2; TRBD2 aligns across 9 bases. The germline V gene has CDR1 SGHDN and CDR2 FVKESK. The CDR3 is 16 amino acids. After removal of 2 bases from V and 6 bases from J, the junction contained 7 bases not matched to a gene. This CDR3 reads CASSQSGIAGAGELFF. As DNA, the CDR3 is TGTGCCAGCAGCCAATCCGGTATAGCGGGGGCCGGGGAGCTGTTTTTT.

J is TRBJ1-5 and V is TRBV7-2, with D possibly TRBD1 on 5 matching bases. Germline CDR1 is SGHTA and CDR2 is FQGNSA. The CDR3 sequence is 14 residues long. Trimming took off 2 bases at V and 3 bases at J, with 8 bases between the two ends. The CDR3 DNA follows: TGTGCCAGCAGCTTACAGGGATACAATCAGCCCCAGCATTTT. Protein: CASSLQGYNQPQHF.

The chain has TRBV2 and TRBJ2-7; 8 bases agree with TRBD1. The CDR3 covers 13 residues. V trimming: 6 bases; J trimming: 5 bases; junction bases outside the gene matches: 6. The germline V gene encodes CDR1 SNHLY and CDR2 FYNNEI. In nucleotides, the CDR3 is TGTGCCAGCAGCCGGGACAGGAAAGACGAGCAGTACTTC. Amino acids: CASSRDRKDEQYF.

There are a few counts of this clonotype. CDR3 residues: CASSSRIGRGVTGELFF. Written as DNA, the CDR3 is TGTGCCAGCAGCTCACGGATAGGCCGGGGTGTCACCGGGGAGCTGTTTTTT. The V gene is TRBV7-2, the J gene TRBJ2-2; a weak D match, TRBD2 (5 bases). Germline V CDR1 and CDR2: SGHTA, FQGNSA. V was pared by 4 bases and J by 4 bases, with 19 bases between. This CDR3 is 17 amino acids long.

CDR3 bases: TGCGCCAGCAGTCCCGGGGCGACGGAGACCCAGTACTTC. As protein: CASSPGATETQYF. The V call is TRBV5-1, the J call TRBJ2-5; D may match TRBD1 or TRBD2 (5 bases each). Germline CDR1 reads SGHRS; CDR2 reads YFSETQ. This CDR3 comprises 13 residues. The V and J ends lost 5 bases and 5 bases respectively, with 13 bases between them.

V and J are TRBV10-3 and TRBJ2-7; maybe TRBD2 (6 bases). The length of the CDR3 is 13 residues. V was trimmed by 11 bases and J by 9 bases, leaving 23 bases between them. The V gene's germline CDR1 is ENHRY and CDR2 SYGVKD. CDR3 bases: TGTGCCTCGAGTATAGCGGTGGATATCGGGCAGTACTTC. Its translation is CASSIAVDIGQYF.

The V and J genes are TRBV5-1 and TRBJ2-5; D is undetermined. CDR1 is SGHRS, CDR2 YFSETQ, per germline. The CDR3 spans 15 residues. Trimming shortened V by 0 bases and J by 2 bases, and 11 bases separated the two germline ends. CDR3 protein: CASSLVDPEQETQYF. The CDR3 bases are TGCGCCAGCAGCTTGGTAGATCCCGAACAAGAGACCCAGTACTTC. Together with reference TRBV5-1 and TRBJ2-5, the CDR3 gives the full variable domain: KAGVTQTPRYLIKTRGQQVTLSCSPISGHRSVSWYQQTPGQGLQFLFEYFSETQRNKGNFPGRFSGRQFSNSRSEMNVSTLELGDSALYLCASSLVDPEQETQYFGPGTRLLVL.

This chain connects TRBV6-2 or TRBV6-3 to TRBJ1-4, with 7 nucleotides matching TRBD1. The V and J ends lost 6 bases and 5 bases, in that order; junction bases with no gene match: 18. This CDR3 is 18 amino acids long. Looked up from germline, CDR1 is MNHEY and CDR2 is SVGEGT. The DNA of the CDR3 is TGTGCCAGCAGCCCCAGCTTTGGCCCGGGACAGCCAAATGAAAAACTGTTTTTT. It codes for CASSPSFGPGQPNEKLFF.

In this sample, this clonotype turned up a few times. V and J are TRBV6-1 and TRBJ2-2, with D perhaps matching TRBD1 or TRBD2 (5 bases each). The CDR3 contains 15 residues. V gave up 6 bases and J gave up 1 base, with 12 bases separating them. Germline loops: CDR1 MNHNS, CDR2 SASEGT. The CDR3 DNA reads TGTGCCAGCAGCTGGGGACGGGTGAACACCGGGGAGCTGTTTTTT. Translating it yields CASSWGRVNTGELFF.

CDR3 residues: CASSQDTERTGELFF. CDR3 nucleotides: TGTGCCAGCTCCCAAGATACGGAGAGGACCGGGGAGCTGTTTTTT. The rearrangement joins TRBV3-1 to TRBJ2-2; D remains ambiguous. The CDR3 runs to 15 residues. The V end was cut by 8 bases, the J end by 5 bases, with 18 bases between. Germline CDR1 is LGHDT and CDR2 is YNNKEL (reference sequence).

This clonotype was seen repeatedly, ten times or more. CDR3 in amino acids: CASSLRWTGGYEQYF. CDR3 DNA sequence: TGTGCCAGCAGCTTGAGGTGGACAGGGGGGTACGAGCAGTACTTC. The rearrangement uses TRBV5-8 and TRBJ2-7, with TRBD1 matching 10 bases. Germline-derived CDR1 and CDR2 are SGHTS and YDEGEE. The J segment lost 4 bases and the V segment lost 1 base, leaving 5 bases of the junction unmatched. CDR3 length: 15 amino acids.

The sample holds a few counts of this clonotype. This chain links TRBV24-1 with TRBJ2-1; 10 bases line up with TRBD1. CDR1 and CDR2 (germline): KGHDR, SFDVKD. CDR3 length: 13 residues. V lost 10 bases, J lost 8 bases, and 7 bases stayed unmatched. The CDR3 protein is CATRDRGGYEQFF. CDR3 coding DNA: TGTGCCACAAGGGACAGGGGTGGGTATGAGCAGTTCTTC.

V usage is TRBV11-2 and J usage is TRBJ2-3; 14 nucleotides line up with TRBD2. V lost 5 bases, J lost 9 bases, and 7 bases stayed unmatched. The length of the CDR3 is 15 residues. Germline CDR1 is SGHAT and CDR2 is FQNNGV. CDR3 bases: TGTGCCAGCAGCACGGGACTAGCGGGGGAGGGAACGCAGTATTTT. Protein sequence: CASSTGLAGEGTQYF.

A few counts support this clonotype. V gene TRBV12-3 or TRBV12-4 combines with J gene TRBJ1-4; D remains ambiguous. V was trimmed by 2 bases and J by 8 bases, leaving 9 bases between them. The CDR3 contains 13 residues. CDR3 nucleotides: TGTGCCAGCAGTTTACTCAATGGGGAAAAACTGTTTTTT. Residues: CASSLLNGEKLFF.

This clonotype was observed a handful of times. This chain uses TRBV5-6 with TRBJ1-5, with D uncertain. This CDR3 has 14 residues. The germline gives CDR1 SGHDT, CDR2 YYEEEE. Trimming removed 2 bases at V and 7 bases at J, with 13 bases between. The DNA of the CDR3 is TGTGCCAGCAGCTTTCAAGGCGGGGTACAGCCCCAGCATTTT. This gives the protein CASSFQGGVQPQHF.

The CDR3 bases are TGTGCCAGCAGCCCCTGGGACGCTAGTAATGAAAAACTGTTTTTT. Protein product: CASSPWDASNEKLFF. The rearrangement uses TRBV7-2 and TRBJ1-4; maybe TRBD1 (5 bases). This CDR3 region has 15 residues. V was shortened by 5 bases and J by 4 bases, with 14 bases between the two germline ends. Germline CDR1 is SGHTA and CDR2 is FQGNSA.

This clonotype was picked up a small number of times. The rearrangement uses TRBV3-1 and TRBJ2-5; D is ambiguous. Trimming shortened V by 3 bases and J by 5 bases, and 10 bases separated the two germline ends. Germline CDR1 LGHDT, CDR2 YNNKEL (reference sequence). The CDR3 length is 13 residues. The CDR3 loop reads CASSHVIWETQYF. The DNA for the CDR3 is TGTGCCAGCAGCCATGTTATTTGGGAGACCCAGTACTTC.